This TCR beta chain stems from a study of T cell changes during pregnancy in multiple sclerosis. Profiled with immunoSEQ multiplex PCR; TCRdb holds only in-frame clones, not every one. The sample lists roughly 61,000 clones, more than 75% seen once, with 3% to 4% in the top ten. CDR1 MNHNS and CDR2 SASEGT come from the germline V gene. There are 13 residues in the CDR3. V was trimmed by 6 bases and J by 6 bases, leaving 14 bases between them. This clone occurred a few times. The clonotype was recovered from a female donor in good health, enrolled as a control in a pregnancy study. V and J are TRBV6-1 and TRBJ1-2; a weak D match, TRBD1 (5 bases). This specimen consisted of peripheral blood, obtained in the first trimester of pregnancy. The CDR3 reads CASSPSGLDGYTF. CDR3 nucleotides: TGTGCCAGCAGCCCCTCAGGGCTCGATGGCTACACCTTC.